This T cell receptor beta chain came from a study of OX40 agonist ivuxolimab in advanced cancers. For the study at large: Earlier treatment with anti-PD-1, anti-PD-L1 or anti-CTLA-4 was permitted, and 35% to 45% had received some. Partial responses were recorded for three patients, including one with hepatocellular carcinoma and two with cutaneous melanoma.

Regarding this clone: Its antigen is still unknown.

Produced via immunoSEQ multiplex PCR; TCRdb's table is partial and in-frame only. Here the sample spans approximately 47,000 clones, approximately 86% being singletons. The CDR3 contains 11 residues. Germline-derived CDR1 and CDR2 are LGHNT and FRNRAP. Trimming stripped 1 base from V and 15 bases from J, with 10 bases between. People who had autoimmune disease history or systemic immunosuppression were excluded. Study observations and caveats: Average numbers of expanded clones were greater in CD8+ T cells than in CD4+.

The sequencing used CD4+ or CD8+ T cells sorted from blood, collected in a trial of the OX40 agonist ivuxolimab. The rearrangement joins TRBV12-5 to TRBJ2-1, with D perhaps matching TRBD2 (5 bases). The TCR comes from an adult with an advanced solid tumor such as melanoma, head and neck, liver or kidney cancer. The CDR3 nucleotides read TGTGCTAGTGGTTTGGGAGGGCCTGGGTTCTTC. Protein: CASGLGGPGFF.